What follows are 17 T cell receptor beta chains derived from one specimen sequenced in a study of blood T cell repertoires in COVID-19. The protocol was immunoSEQ multiplex PCR, while the TCRdb copy is restricted to in-frame clones and leaves out a portion. The sample lists 95,000 to 150,000 clones, roughly 75% seen once, with roughly 17% in the top ten. Input material: peripheral blood. These receptors came from a man aged 60-69 years with active or convalescent COVID-19.

The J gene is TRBJ2-1, the V gene TRBV9; D perhaps matches TRBD2 (6 bases). V lost 0 bases, J lost 8 bases, and 21 bases lay in between. The CDR3 totals 17 residues. CDR1 SGDLS and CDR2 YYNGEE come from the germline V gene. CDR3 sequence: CASSVAGLWRDVHEQFF. The CDR3 nucleotides are TGTGCCAGCAGCGTAGCTGGACTCTGGCGGGACGTACATGAGCAGTTCTTC.

The rearrangement uses TRBV6-4 and TRBJ2-3, with a weak D call TRBD2 (6 bases). This CDR3 is 16 amino acids long. Trimming took 0 bases from V and 3 from J, leaving 13 bases between them. The germline V gene has CDR1 MRHNA and CDR2 SNTAGT. CDR3 sequence reads: CASSDSAGSYTDTQYF. The CDR3 DNA reads TGTGCCAGCAGTGACTCTGCGGGATCGTATACAGATACGCAGTATTTT.

The rearrangement uses TRBV5-4 and TRBJ1-2, with D uncertain. Germline CDR1 and CDR2: SGHNT and YYREEE (reference sequence). The V end was cut by 6 bases, the J end by 4 bases, with 16 bases between. The CDR3 length is 14 residues. The CDR3 sequence is CASTPMGSLYGYTF. The CDR3 DNA sequence: TGTGCCAGCACCCCAATGGGCAGCCTCTATGGCTACACCTTC. The full variable domain, completed using reference TRBV5-4 and TRBJ1-2, is ETGVTQSPTHLIKTRGQQVTLRCSSQSGHNTVSWYQQALGQGPQFIFQYYREEENGRGNFPPRFSGLQFPNYSSELNVNALELDDSALYLCASTPMGSLYGYTFGSGTRLTVV.

This clone came up a few times. The V gene is TRBV9, the J gene TRBJ2-2, with a weak D call TRBD2 (7 bases). Germline CDR1 SGDLS, CDR2 YYNGEE. Trimming stripped 3 bases from V and 3 bases from J, with 15 bases between. CDR3 length equals 16 residues. The CDR3 bases are TGTGCCAGCAGCGCGGGGGCTAGCGGATACACCGGGGAGCTGTTTTTT. It codes for CASSAGASGYTGELFF. Full variable domain (outside the CDR3, taken from reference TRBV9 and TRBJ2-2): DSGVTQTPKHLITATGQRVTLRCSPRSGDLSVYWYQQSLDQGLQFLIQYYNGEERAKGNILERFSAQQFPDLHSELNLSSLELGDSALYFCASSAGASGYTGELFFGEGSRLTVL.

The chain recombines TRBV28 with TRBJ2-7; 7 nucleotides match TRBD1. Trimming cost V 1 base and J 3 bases; bases outside gene matches: 6. Germline CDR1 and CDR2: MDHEN and SYDVKM. This CDR3 has 15 residues. The CDR3 protein is CASSLLRGRFYEQYF. CDR3 in DNA: TGTGCCAGCAGTTTATTGAGGGGGCGTTTCTACGAGCAGTACTTC. The entire variable domain, with the rest obtained from reference TRBV28 and TRBJ2-7, is as follows: DVKVTQSSRYLVKRTGEKVFLECVQDMDHENMFWYRQDPGLGLRLIYFSYDVKMKEKGDIPEGYSVSREKKERFSLILESASTNQTSMYLCASSLLRGRFYEQYFGPGTRLTVT.

This clone showed up just a few times. V usage is TRBV18 and J usage is TRBJ2-3, with D possibly TRBD2 on 5 matching bases. Trimming removed 0 bases from V and 9 bases from J, with 10 bases in between. Germline V CDR1 and CDR2: KGHSH, LQKENI. The CDR3 runs to 13 residues. In DNA, the CDR3 is TGTGCCAGCTCACCACCGGTCACGGGGACGCAGTATTTT. Its protein product is CASSPPVTGTQYF.

The chain combines TRBV6-6 with TRBJ2-1; 7 bases match TRBD1. Germline V gene data show CDR1 as MNHNY and CDR2 as SVGAGI (reference sequence). The CDR3 loop spans 12 amino acids. With 5 bases clipped from V and 7 bases from J, the junction kept 2 bases outside the gene matches. The CDR3 DNA follows: TGTGCCAGCAGTCAGACAGGGAATGAGCAGTTCTTC. As protein: CASSQTGNEQFF.

This chain links TRBV5-6 with TRBJ2-3; D unresolved. The length of the CDR3 is 15 residues. Germline CDR1 and CDR2: SGHDT and YYEEEE. V was clipped by 6 bases and J by 5 bases, with 19 bases between them. The CDR3 protein is CASTLNPRTLDTQYF. CDR3 coding DNA: TGTGCCAGCACCCTAAACCCGCGCACTTTAGATACGCAGTATTTT.

The rearrangement links TRBV9 to TRBJ2-5; the match to TRBD2 covers 8 bases. The J segment lost 1 base and the V segment lost 0 bases, leaving 23 bases of the junction unmatched. In germline, CDR1 is SGDLS, CDR2 YYNGEE. CDR3 length: 22 residues. Written as DNA, the CDR3 is TGTGCCAGCAGCGTAGCGCCGAGTGGGCAGGGTGGGGGACTAGGCACCCAAGAGACCCAGTACTTC. The encoded protein is CASSVAPSGQGGGLGTQETQYF.

The V and J genes are TRBV7-2 and TRBJ1-1, with 8 bases lining up with TRBD1. The CDR3 loop spans 15 amino acids. CDR1 SGHTA and CDR2 FQGNSA come from the germline V gene. V was pared by 5 bases and J by 1 base, with 6 bases of the junction left unmatched. CDR3 sequence: CASSTRGLQNTEAFF. CDR3 in DNA: TGTGCCAGCAGCACCAGGGGGCTCCAGAACACTGAAGCTTTCTTT.

The chain links TRBV3-1 (or the pseudogene TRBV3-2) to TRBJ2-1, with 10 bases fitting TRBD1. CDR3 length: 16 amino acids. V was clipped by 1 base and J by 4 bases; unmatched bases: 4. CDR1 and CDR2 (germline): LGHDT, YNNKEL (reference sequence). CDR3 in amino acids: CASSQAGTGAYNEQFF. The CDR3 nucleotides are TGTGCCAGCAGCCAAGCCGGGACAGGGGCATACAATGAGCAGTTCTTC.

The rearrangement joins TRBV10-3 to TRBJ2-7, with 7 bases fitting TRBD1. CDR1 and CDR2 (germline): ENHRY, SYGVKD. V lost 5 bases and J lost 4; bases outside the gene matches: 11. The CDR3 spans 15 residues. In nucleotides, the CDR3 is TGTGCCATCAGTCCCGTTGAGACAGGGCAATACGAGCAGTACTTC. It yields the protein CAISPVETGQYEQYF.

At least ten counts were recorded for this clone. This sequence joins TRBV12-3 or TRBV12-4 and TRBJ2-5, with 9 positions matching TRBD1. Trimming removed 6 bases from V and 5 bases from J; junction bases left unmatched: 4. The CDR3 has 13 residues. The CDR3 protein is CASRPGQGETQYF. In DNA form, the CDR3 reads TGTGCCAGCAGACCAGGACAGGGGGAGACCCAGTACTTC.

The chain carries TRBV5-4 and TRBJ1-2; D remains unclear. Germline CDR1 reads SGHNT; CDR2 reads YYREEE (reference sequence). This CDR3 has 14 residues. V dropped 0 bases and J dropped 7 bases, with 13 bases sitting between them. The CDR3 bases are TGTGCCAGCAGCTTGGGCAGGCTGATAGGTGGCTACACCTTC. Its translation: CASSLGRLIGGYTF.

This rearrangement joins TRBV7-9 to TRBJ2-7; D might be TRBD2 (5 bases). V lost 1 base and J lost 7, with 14 bases in between. CDR3 length equals 14 residues. Germline loops: CDR1 SEHNR, CDR2 FQNEAQ (reference sequence). The CDR3 DNA sequence: TGTGCCAGCAGCTTAGGGGAGACTGGTAGTGAGCAGTACTTC. It yields the protein CASSLGETGSEQYF.

The count of this clone is one. The V and J genes are TRBV4-2 and TRBJ2-5, with D perhaps TRBD2 (6 bases). Germline CDR1 is LGHNA and CDR2 is YNFKEQ. The CDR3 has 18 residues. V lost 0 bases to trimming and J lost 5 bases, with 22 bases between them. CDR3 in amino acids: CASSQDVGFFGGLETQYF. CDR3 DNA sequence: TGTGCCAGCAGCCAAGATGTCGGGTTCTTCGGGGGACTCGAGACCCAGTACTTC.

In nucleotides, the CDR3 is TGCGCCAGCAGCTTCAGGGGACCGACAGATACGCAGTATTTT. This sequence encodes CASSFRGPTDTQYF. The rearrangement uses TRBV5-1 and TRBJ2-3, with D tentatively TRBD1 (6 bases). The germline gives CDR1 SGHRS, CDR2 YFSETQ. V lost 2 bases to trimming and J lost 3 bases, with 10 bases between them. The CDR3 runs 14 residues. The whole variable domain, remainder taken from reference TRBV5-1 and TRBJ2-3, is KAGVTQTPRYLIKTRGQQVTLSCSPISGHRSVSWYQQTPGQGLQFLFEYFSETQRNKGNFPGRFSGRQFSNSRSEMNVSTLELGDSALYLCASSFRGPTDTQYFGPGTRLTVL.